This TCR beta chain was captured in a study of CD8+CD57+ T cells in acquired aplastic anemia. Genomic DNA, serving as template, underwent TCR beta VDJ and CDR3 profiling. TCRdb used MiXCR to reprocess the reads, holding one entry per CDR3 protein. The repertoire holds around 220,000 distinct CDR3 sequences, around 50% seen once, with about 20% in the top ten. The length of the CDR3 is 16 residues. Trimming removed 7 bases from V and 2 bases from J; junction bases left unmatched: 5. Germline CDR1 and CDR2: KGHDR and SFDVKD. Sequencing was done on patients that had shown CD8+CD57+ cell expansion by flow cytometry.

This chain uses TRBV24-1 with TRBJ2-3; 13 bases line up with TRBD2. Material: sorted CD4+, CD8+, or CD8+CD57+ T cells (not recorded which) from PBMCs. The sequence was obtained from a human donor with aplastic anemia. The DNA for the CDR3 is TGTGCCACCAGGGGGACTAGCGGGGTTCACACAGATACGCAGTATTTT. It yields the protein CATRGTSGVHTDTQYF.